One sample yielded the 2 T cell receptor beta chains listed below, sequenced in a study of post-analysis software for immune sequencing data. Whole-study results and caveats: Controls had lower frequencies than patients of about 5 TRBV segments, which included TRBV5-6, TRBV5-1 and TRBV20-1.

TCR beta cDNA libraries had unique molecular identifiers. From the PCR reads, TCRdb called clonotypes with MiXCR, one entry per CDR3 protein. The sample carries roughly 870,000 distinct CDR3 sequences, about 50% recorded once. Their cognate antigens are unknown. Sequencing was performed on blood. Receptor source: a girl aged 5-17 years with multiple sclerosis.

This clonotype was seen only once. This rearrangement joins TRBV5-1 to TRBJ2-1, with 10 positions matching TRBD2. Germline lookup yields CDR1 SGHRS and CDR2 YFSETQ. The junction had 22 bases not matched to a gene; V was cut back by 0 bases and J by 7 bases. This CDR3 spans 21 amino acids. This chain's CDR3 is CASSLVAVPSGSRGVRNEQFF. The CDR3 DNA reads as TGCGCCAGCAGCTTGGTAGCTGTACCTAGCGGGAGCCGGGGAGTGAGGAATGAGCAGTTCTTC.

This chain connects TRBV7-9 to TRBJ2-4; 10 nucleotides match TRBD1. With 6 bases clipped from V and 8 bases from J, the junction kept 13 bases outside the gene matches. Germline V gene data show CDR1 as SEHNR and CDR2 as FQNEAQ (reference sequence). This CDR3 is 16 amino acids long. In DNA form, the CDR3 reads TGTGCCAGCAGTTCAACATCCGGGACAGGGGCACACATTCAGTACTTC. Amino acid sequence: CASSSTSGTGAHIQYF.